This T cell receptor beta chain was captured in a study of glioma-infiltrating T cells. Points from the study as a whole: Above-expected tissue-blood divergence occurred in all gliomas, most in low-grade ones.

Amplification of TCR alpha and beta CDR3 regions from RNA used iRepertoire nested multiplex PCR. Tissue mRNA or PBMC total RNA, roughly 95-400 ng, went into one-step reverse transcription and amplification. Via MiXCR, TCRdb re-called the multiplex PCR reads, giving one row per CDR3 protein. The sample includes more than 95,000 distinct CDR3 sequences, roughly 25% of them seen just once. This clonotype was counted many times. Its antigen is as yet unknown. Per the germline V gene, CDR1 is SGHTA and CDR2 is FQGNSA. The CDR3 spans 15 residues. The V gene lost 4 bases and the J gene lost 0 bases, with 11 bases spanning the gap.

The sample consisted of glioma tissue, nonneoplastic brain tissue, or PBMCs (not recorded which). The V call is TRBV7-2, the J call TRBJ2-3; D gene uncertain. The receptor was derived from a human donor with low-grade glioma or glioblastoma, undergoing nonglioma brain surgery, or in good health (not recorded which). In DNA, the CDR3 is TGTGCCAGCAGCTCCCCTTGGGCTAGCACAGATACGCAGTATTTT. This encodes CASSSPWASTDTQYF.